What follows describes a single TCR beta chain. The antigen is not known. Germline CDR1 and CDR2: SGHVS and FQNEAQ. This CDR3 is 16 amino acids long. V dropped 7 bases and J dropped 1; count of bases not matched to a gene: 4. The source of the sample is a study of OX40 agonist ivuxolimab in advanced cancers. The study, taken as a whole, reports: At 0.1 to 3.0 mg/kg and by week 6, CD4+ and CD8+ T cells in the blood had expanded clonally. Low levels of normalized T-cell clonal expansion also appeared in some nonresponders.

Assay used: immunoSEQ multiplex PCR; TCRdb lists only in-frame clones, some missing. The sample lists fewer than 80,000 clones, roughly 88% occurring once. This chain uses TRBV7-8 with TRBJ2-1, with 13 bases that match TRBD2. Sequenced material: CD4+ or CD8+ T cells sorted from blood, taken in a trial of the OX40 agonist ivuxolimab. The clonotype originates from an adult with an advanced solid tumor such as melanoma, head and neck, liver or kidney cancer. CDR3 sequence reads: CASNKGLAGSYNEQFF. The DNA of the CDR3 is TGTGCCAGCAACAAGGGACTAGCGGGGTCCTACAATGAGCAGTTCTTC.